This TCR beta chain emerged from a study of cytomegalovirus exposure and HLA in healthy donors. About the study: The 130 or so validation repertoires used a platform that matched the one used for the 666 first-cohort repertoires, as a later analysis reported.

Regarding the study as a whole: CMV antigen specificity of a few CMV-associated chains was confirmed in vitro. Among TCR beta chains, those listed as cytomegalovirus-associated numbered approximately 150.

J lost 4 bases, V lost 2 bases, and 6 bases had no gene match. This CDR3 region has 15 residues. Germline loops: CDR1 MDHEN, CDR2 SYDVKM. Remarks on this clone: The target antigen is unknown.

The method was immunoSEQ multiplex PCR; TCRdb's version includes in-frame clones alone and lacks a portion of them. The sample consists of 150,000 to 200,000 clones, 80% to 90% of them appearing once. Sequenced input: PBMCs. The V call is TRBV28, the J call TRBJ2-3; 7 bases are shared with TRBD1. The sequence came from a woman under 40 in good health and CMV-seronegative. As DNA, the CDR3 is TGTGCCAGCAGTTTACAGACAGGGTTGGCAGATACGCAGTATTTT. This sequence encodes CASSLQTGLADTQYF. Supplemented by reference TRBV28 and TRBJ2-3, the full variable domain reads DVKVTQSSRYLVKRTGEKVFLECVQDMDHENMFWYRQDPGLGLRLIYFSYDVKMKEKGDIPEGYSVSREKKERFSLILESASTNQTSMYLCASSLQTGLADTQYFGPGTRLTVL.